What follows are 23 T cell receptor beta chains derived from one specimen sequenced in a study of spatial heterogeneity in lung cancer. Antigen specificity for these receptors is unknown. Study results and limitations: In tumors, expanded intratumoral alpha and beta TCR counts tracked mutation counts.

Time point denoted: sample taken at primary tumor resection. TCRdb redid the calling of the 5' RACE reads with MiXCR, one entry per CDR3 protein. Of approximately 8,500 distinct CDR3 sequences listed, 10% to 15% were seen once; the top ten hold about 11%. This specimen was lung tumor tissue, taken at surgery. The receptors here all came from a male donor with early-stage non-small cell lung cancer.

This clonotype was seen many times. This CDR3 is CSAIPGGANTEAFF. CDR3 sequence (DNA): TGCAGTGCTATCCCGGGGGGGGCGAACACTGAAGCTTTCTTT. The rearrangement uses TRBV20-1 and TRBJ1-1, with a possible D match to TRBD1 (6 bases). The CDR3 has 14 amino acids. The V gene lost 4 bases and the J gene lost 1 base, with 13 bases spanning the gap. Germline V lookup: CDR1 DFQATT, CDR2 SNEGSKA (reference sequence).

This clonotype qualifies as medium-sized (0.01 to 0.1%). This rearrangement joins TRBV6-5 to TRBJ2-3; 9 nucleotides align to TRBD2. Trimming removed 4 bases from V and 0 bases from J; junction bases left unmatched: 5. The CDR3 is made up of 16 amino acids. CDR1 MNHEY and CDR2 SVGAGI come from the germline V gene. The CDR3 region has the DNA TGTGCCAGCAGTTTCCTCGGACTAGCGAGCACAGATACGCAGTATTTT. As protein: CASSFLGLASTDTQYF.

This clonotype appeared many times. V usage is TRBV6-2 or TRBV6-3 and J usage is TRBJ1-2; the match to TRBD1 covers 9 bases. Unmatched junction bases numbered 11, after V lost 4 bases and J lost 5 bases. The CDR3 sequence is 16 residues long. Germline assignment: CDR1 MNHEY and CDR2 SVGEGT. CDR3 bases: TGTGCCAGCAGTTCCCTCCCGGGACAGGGCGGTTATGGCTACACCTTC. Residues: CASSSLPGQGGYGYTF.

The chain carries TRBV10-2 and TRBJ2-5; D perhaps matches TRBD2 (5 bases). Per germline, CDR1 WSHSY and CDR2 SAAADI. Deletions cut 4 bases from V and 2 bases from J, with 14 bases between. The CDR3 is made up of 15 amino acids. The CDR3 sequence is CASSGASSTQETQYF. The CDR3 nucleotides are TGCGCCAGCAGTGGGGCTAGCAGCACACAAGAGACCCAGTACTTC.

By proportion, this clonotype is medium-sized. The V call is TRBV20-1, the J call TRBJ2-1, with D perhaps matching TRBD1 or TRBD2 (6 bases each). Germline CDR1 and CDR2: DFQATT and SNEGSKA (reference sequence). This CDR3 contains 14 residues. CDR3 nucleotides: TGCAGCTTTCTCCCGGGGGCAAAAAGCCGGGGTCAGTTCTTC. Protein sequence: CSFLPGAKSRGQFF.

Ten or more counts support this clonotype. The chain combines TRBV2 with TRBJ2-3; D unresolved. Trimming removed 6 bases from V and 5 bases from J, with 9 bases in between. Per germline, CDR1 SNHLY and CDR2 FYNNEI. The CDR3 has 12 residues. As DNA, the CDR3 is TGTGCCAGCAGAAAAGTTGTAGATACGCAGTATTTT. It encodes CASRKVVDTQYF.

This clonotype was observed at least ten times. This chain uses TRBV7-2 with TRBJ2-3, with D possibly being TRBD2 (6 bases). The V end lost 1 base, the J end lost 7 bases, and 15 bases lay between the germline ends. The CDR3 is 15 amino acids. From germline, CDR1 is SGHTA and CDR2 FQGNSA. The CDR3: CASSLGAGPGNTQYF. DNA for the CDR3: TGTGCCAGCAGCTTAGGGGCGGGGCCGGGAAATACGCAGTATTTT. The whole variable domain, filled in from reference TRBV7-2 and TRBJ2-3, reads GAGVSQSPSNKVTEKGKDVELRCDPISGHTALYWYRQSLGQGLEFLIYFQGNSAPDKSGLPSDRFSAERTGGSVSTLTIQRTQQEDSAVYLCASSLGAGPGNTQYFGPGTRLTVL.

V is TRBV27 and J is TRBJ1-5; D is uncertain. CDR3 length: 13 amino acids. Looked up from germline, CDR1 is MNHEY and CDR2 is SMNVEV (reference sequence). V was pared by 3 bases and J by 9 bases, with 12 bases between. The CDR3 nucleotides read TGTGCCAGCAGTTTGAGGCCACGGTCGCCCCAGCATTTT. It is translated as CASSLRPRSPQHF.

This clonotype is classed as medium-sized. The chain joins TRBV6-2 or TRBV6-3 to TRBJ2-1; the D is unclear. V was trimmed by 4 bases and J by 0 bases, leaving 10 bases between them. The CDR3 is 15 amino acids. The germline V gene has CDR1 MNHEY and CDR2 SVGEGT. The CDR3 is CASSWADVSYNEQFF. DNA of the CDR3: TGTGCCAGCAGTTGGGCGGACGTCTCCTACAATGAGCAGTTCTTC.

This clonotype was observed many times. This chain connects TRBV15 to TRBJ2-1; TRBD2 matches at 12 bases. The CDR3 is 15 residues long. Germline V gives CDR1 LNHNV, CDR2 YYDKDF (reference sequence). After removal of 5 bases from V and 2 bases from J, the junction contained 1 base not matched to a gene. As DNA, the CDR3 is TGTGCCACCAGCCGGACTAGCGGGACCTACAATGAGCAGTTCTTC. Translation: CATSRTSGTYNEQFF.

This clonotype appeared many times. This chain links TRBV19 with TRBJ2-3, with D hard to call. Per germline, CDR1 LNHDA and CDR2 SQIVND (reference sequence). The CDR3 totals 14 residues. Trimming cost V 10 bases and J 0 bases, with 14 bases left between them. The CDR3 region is CATIGWSSTDTQYF. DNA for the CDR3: TGTGCCACTATAGGCTGGTCTAGCACAGATACGCAGTATTTT.

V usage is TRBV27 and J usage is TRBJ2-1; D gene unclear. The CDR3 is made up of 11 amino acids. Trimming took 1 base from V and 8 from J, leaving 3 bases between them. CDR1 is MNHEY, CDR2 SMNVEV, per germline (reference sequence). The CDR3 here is CASSLYDEQFF. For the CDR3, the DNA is TGTGCCAGCAGTTTATACGATGAGCAGTTCTTC.

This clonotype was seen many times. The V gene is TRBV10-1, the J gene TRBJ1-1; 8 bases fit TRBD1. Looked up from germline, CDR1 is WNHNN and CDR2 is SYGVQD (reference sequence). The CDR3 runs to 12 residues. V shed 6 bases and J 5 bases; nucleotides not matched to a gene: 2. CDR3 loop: CASSRQGTEAFF. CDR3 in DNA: TGCGCCAGCAGCAGACAGGGGACTGAAGCTTTCTTT.

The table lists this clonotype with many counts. The CDR3 nucleotides are TGCGCCAGCAGCTTTGGTAGCGCCTACGAGCAGTACTTC. Its translation is CASSFGSAYEQYF. The chain recombines TRBV5-1 with TRBJ2-7; TRBD2 might be the D (5 bases). CDR1 and CDR2 from the germline V gene are SGHRS and YFSETQ. The CDR3 loop spans 13 amino acids. Trimming left V 2 bases short and J 2 bases short, with 8 bases between.

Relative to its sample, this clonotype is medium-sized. CDR3 nucleotide sequence: TGTGCCAGCAGCCAAGATAGACCCGGGACTAGCGGGAACGAGCAGTACTTC. It translates to CASSQDRPGTSGNEQYF. This rearrangement joins TRBV4-2 to TRBJ2-7; 13 bases fit TRBD2. The trim removed 0 bases at V and 5 bases at J, leaving 7 bases unmatched. The germline gives CDR1 LGHNA, CDR2 YNFKEQ. CDR3 length equals 17 residues.

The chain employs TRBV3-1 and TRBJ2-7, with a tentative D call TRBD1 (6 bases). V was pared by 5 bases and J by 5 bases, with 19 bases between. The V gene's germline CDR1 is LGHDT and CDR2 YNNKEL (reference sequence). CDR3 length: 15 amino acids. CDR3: CASSFKTGFRDEQYF. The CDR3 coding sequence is TGTGCCAGCAGCTTCAAAACAGGGTTTCGCGACGAGCAGTACTTC.

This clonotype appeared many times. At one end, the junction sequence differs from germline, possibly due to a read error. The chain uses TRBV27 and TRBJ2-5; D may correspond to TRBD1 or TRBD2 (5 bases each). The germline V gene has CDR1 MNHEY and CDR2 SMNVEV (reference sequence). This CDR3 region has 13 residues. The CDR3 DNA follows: TGTGCCAGCAGTCCCATCGATGGGACCCTCCCGGACTTC. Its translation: CASSPIDGTLPDF.

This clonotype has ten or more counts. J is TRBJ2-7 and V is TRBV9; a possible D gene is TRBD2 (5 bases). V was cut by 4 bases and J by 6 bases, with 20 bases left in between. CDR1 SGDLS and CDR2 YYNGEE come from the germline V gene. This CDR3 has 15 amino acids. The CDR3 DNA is TGTGCCAGCAGCCCCCGGGGAGTCCAGACCTCCGAGCAGTACTTC. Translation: CASSPRGVQTSEQYF. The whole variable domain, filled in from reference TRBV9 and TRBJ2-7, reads DSGVTQTPKHLITATGQRVTLRCSPRSGDLSVYWYQQSLDQGLQFLIQYYNGEERAKGNILERFSAQQFPDLHSELNLSSLELGDSALYFCASSPRGVQTSEQYFGPGTRLTVT.

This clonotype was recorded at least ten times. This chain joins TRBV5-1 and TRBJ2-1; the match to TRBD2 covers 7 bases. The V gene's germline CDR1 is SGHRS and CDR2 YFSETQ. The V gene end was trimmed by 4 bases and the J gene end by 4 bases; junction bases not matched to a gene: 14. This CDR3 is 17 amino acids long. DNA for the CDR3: TGCGCCAGCAGCACCCACCCTCAGGGAGGGTTTTACAATGAGCAGTTCTTC. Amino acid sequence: CASSTHPQGGFYNEQFF.

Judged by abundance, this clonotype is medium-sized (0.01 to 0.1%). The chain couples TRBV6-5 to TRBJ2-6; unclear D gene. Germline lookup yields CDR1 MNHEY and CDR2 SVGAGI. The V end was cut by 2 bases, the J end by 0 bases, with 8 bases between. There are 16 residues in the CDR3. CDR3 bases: TGTGCCAGCAGTTACGGGTCACTCTCTGGGGCCAACGTCCTGACTTTC. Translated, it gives CASSYGSLSGANVLTF.

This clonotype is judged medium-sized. CDR3 nucleotides: TGTGCCAGCAGCTTCGGAGAGCAGTTCTTC. Protein sequence: CASSFGEQFF. This rearrangement joins TRBV7-9 to TRBJ2-1; D is unresolved. V was trimmed by 3 bases and J by 10 bases, leaving 4 bases between them. The CDR3 spans 10 residues. CDR1 and CDR2 (germline): SEHNR, FQNEAQ (reference sequence).

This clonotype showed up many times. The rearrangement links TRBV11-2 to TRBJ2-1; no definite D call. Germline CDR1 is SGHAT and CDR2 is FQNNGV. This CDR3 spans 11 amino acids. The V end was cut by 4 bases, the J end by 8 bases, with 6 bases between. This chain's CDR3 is CASSSLDEQFF. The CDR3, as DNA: TGTGCCAGCAGCTCCTTGGATGAGCAGTTCTTC.

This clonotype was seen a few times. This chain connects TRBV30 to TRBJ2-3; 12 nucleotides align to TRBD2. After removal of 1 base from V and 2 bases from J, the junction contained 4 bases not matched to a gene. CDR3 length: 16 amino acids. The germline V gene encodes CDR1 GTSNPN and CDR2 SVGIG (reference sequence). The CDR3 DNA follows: TGTGCCTGGAGTGGATGGACTAGCGGGATCACAGATACGCAGTATTTT. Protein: CAWSGWTSGITDTQYF.